Detailed here is one TCR beta chain. It lacks a known antigen. The sample holds no much larger clone one base away, and base qualities are not on file. The CDR3 regions of human TCRbeta chains were subjected to immunosequencing. In the source study's methods: Repertoire TCRs were checked for matches against a reference library of SARS-CoV-2-specific TCRs that had been generated using the MIRA antigen-specificity platform. Breadth meant the fraction of unique TCRs that were SARS-CoV-2-associated, whereas depth meant the fraction of total T cells that were SARS-CoV-2-associated. Using the MIRA data, each spike-specific TCR was assigned both to the spike region to which the TCR was reactive and to a CD4 or CD8 class. Log10-transformed breadth and depth values were compared by one-way ANOVA with Sidak's multiple comparisons tests. Not all clones reach the TCRdb copy of this immuneACCESS table, which keeps in-frame sequences only. Checked studies attribute under half of the gap to unresolved V genes and leave the rest unexplained. The V and J calls and the clone size are those of that table, but D and trimming were determined from the DNA. Recorded for this sample are around 180,000 clones; around 88% of them occurred a single time. The ten largest clones capture approximately 7.7% of the sample.

Taken with the paper, the label for time point translates to: baseline before first vaccination. Vaccinee samples came from UK trials COV001 and COV002, including a single-blind randomized controlled phase 2/3 trial of AZD1222 (ChAdOx1 nCoV-19) in healthy adults. Trial participant PBMC samples were collected at day 0 and day 28 after the second dose for TCRbeta chain sequencing. The source of the sample is a study of T cell responses to AZD1222 COVID-19 vaccine (dated by TCRdb to the early 2020s). Describing the broader study: AZD1222 recipients with second doses at about 4 weeks or about 12 weeks were pooled, because spike-specific TCR depth and breadth did not differ between schedules. Trial participants were enrolled by age into subgroups of 18-55, 56-69 and 70-plus years, and around 150, 28 and 57 TCR-sequenced participants, respectively, were included in these subgroups. TCR sequencing covered about 230 trial participants: about 210 given two doses of AZD1222 and about 26 given two doses of MenACWY control vaccine.

CDR1 and CDR2 (SGHTA, FQGTGA) derive from the germline V gene. Taken from cysteine to phenylalanine, the CDR3 has 15 residues. Only the CDR3 region is kept as DNA, spanning 45 bases read in frame from base 1. Here V drops 1 base and J drops 3 bases, and the junction holds 6 bases not matched to any gene. General findings and caveats noted by the study authors: Vaccine-associated CD4 TCRs spanned the whole spike protein, with dominant responses in regions 160-218 and 743-854. Reportedly, almost half of the unique spike-specific TCRs recognized epitopes lying outside the regions that are mutated in the B.1.351 and B.1.1.7 variants. Conclusions about previously exposed vaccinees were limited because only six or seven AZD1222 recipients were SARS-CoV-2 seropositive at baseline. After two AZD1222 doses, spike-specific TCR breadth and depth were significantly higher than at day 0 and than in MenACWY recipients. Because no day 14 peak-response samples were available, repertoires were characterized only after the peak T cell response. Most participants were white British and females outnumbered males, and the authors suggested that clonal diversity may have been underestimated. In the small 56-69-year group, the increase in depth fell short of significance, most likely because of low power.

The receptor comes from an adult in good health. The sample was peripheral blood, taken on day 0 of AZD1222 vaccination. The sequence joins TRBV7-3 to TRBJ2-7; 7 of the junction bases match TRBD1. The DNA sequence is TGTGCCAGCAGCTTAAACCCAGGGGGTATCTACGAGCAGTACTTC. Its translation is CASSLNPGGIYEQYF.